This entry lists 5 T cell receptor beta chains sequenced from one sample in a study of OX40 agonist ivuxolimab in advanced cancers. Repertoires were generated with immunoSEQ multiplex PCR, while TCRdb's copy carries only in-frame clones and drops some. Here the sample spans around 72,000 clones, about 88% being singletons. The source was CD4+ or CD8+ T cells sorted from blood, collected in a trial of the OX40 agonist ivuxolimab. These receptors were collected from an adult with an advanced solid tumor such as melanoma, head and neck, liver or kidney cancer.

The chain carries TRBV2 and TRBJ1-1; D possibly corresponds to TRBD1 (5 bases). The CDR3 length is 17 residues. Looked up from germline, CDR1 is SNHLY and CDR2 is FYNNEI. V dropped 6 bases and J dropped 3 bases, with 23 bases sitting between them. CDR3 nucleotide sequence: TGTGCCAGCAGAAGGGAAGGGGTGCAGGGATGGTACACTGAAGCTTTCTTT. Amino acid sequence: CASRREGVQGWYTEAFF.

The gene calls are TRBV7-2 and TRBJ2-3; the D is unclear. The ends were cut back, 1 base at V and 4 bases at J, with 3 bases in the middle. The germline V gene encodes CDR1 SGHTA and CDR2 FQGNSA. The CDR3 has 12 amino acids. In DNA, the CDR3 is TGTGCCAGCAGCTTAGTGGCAGATACGCAGTATTTT. Translating it yields CASSLVADTQYF.

As to this clone: One end of the junction fails to match germline, which may point to a read error. The chain recombines TRBV6-7 with TRBJ2-7, with no clear D. TRBV6-7 is an open reading frame, and its role is uncertain. The CDR3 length is 11 residues. The CDR3 coding sequence is TGTGCCAGCAGTCCCAGACTTGAAATATTCTTC. Encoded protein: CASSPRLEIFF.

The rearrangement uses TRBV4-1 and TRBJ2-1, with 9 bases aligning to TRBD2. J was trimmed by 6 bases and V by 5 bases; bases with no gene match: 8. The CDR3 extends over 15 amino acids. The germline gives CDR1 MGHRA, CDR2 YSYEKL. The chain's CDR3 is CASSERSGRSNEQFF. The CDR3 nucleotides read TGCGCCAGCAGCGAAAGGAGCGGGAGGAGCAATGAGCAGTTCTTC.

This clone has more than one count but fewer than ten. The rearrangement links TRBV28 to TRBJ1-2; D is ambiguous. Looked up from germline, CDR1 is MDHEN and CDR2 is SYDVKM. V lost 2 bases to trimming and J lost 5 bases, with 6 bases between them. CDR3 length: 12 residues. The CDR3 DNA is TGTGCCAGCAGTTTACAGAGGTATGGCTACACCTTC. Translating gives CASSLQRYGYTF.